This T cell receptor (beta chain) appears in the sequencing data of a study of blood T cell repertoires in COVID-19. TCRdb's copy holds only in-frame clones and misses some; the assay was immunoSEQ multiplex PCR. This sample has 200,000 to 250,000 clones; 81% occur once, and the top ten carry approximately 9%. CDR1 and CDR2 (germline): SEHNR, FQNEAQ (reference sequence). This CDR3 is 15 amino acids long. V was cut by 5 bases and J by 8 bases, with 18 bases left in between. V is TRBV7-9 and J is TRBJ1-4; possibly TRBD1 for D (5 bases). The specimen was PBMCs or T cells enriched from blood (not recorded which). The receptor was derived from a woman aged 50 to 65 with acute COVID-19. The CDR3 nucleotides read TGTGCCAGCAGCCTAGGCCCAGGGTCGCGGGAAAAACTGTTTTTT. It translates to CASSLGPGSREKLFF.